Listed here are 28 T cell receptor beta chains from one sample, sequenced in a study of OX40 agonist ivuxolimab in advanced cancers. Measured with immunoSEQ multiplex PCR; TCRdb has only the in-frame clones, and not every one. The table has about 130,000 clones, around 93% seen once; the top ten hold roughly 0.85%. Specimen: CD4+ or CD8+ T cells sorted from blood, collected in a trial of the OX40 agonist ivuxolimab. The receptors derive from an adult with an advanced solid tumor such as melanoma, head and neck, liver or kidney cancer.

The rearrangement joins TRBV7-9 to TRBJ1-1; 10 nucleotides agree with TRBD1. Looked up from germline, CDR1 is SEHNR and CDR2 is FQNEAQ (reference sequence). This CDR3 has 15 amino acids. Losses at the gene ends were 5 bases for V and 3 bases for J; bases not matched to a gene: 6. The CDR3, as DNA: TGTGCCAGCAGCCCTAGGACAGGGGGGTACACTGAAGCTTTCTTT. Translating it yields CASSPRTGGYTEAFF.

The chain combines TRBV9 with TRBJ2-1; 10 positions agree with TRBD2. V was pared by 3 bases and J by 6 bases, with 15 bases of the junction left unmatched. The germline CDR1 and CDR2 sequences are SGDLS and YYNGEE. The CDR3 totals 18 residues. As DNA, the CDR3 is TGTGCCAGCAGCGAACCGGGGGCTAGCGGGAGTCCCATCAATGAGCAGTTCTTC. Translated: CASSEPGASGSPINEQFF.

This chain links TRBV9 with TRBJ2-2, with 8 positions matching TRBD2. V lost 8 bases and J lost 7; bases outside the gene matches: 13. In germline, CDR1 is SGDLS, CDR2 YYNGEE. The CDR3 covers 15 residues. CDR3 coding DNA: TGTGCCAGTACCCCAGTGCCGGGAGGGGGCGGGGAGCTGTTTTTT. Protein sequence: CASTPVPGGGGELFF.

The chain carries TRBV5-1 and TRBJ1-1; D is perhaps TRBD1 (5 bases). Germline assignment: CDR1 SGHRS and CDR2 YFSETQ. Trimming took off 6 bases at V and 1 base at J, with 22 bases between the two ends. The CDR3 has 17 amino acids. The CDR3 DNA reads TGCGCCAGCAAGGCTACCGGGGGAAGGGTTGAGAACACTGAAGCTTTCTTT. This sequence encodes CASKATGGRVENTEAFF.

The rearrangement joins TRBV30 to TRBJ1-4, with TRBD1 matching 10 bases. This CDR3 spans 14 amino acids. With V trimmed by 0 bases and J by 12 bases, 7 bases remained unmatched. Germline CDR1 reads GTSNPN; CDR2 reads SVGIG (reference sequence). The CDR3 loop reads CAWSVGTGARQLFF. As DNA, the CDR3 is TGTGCCTGGAGTGTAGGGACAGGGGCACGTCAACTGTTTTTT.

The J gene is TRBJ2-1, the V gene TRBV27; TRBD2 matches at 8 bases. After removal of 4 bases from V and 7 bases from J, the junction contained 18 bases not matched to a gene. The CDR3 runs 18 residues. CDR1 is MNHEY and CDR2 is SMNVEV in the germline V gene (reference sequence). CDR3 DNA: TGTGCCAGCAGTTCATTTCCTGCGAGCGGGAGAATGGCAAATGAGCAGTTCTTC. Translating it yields CASSSFPASGRMANEQFF.

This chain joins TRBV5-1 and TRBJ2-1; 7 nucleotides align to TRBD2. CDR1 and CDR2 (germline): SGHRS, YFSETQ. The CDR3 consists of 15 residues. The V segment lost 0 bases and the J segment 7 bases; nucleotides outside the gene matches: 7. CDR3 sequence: CASSLAFQGGNEQFF. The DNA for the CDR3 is TGCGCCAGCAGCTTGGCCTTCCAGGGAGGGAATGAGCAGTTCTTC.

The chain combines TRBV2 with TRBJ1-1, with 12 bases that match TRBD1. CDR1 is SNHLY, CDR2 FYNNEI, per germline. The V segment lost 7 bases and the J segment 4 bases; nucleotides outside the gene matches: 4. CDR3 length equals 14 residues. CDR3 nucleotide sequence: TGTGCCAGCAACCGGGACAGGGGGCTCACTGAAGCTTTCTTT. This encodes CASNRDRGLTEAFF. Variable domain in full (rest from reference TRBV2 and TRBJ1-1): EPEVTQTPSHQVTQMGQEVILRCVPISNHLYFYWYRQILGQKVEFLVSFYNNEISEKSEIFDDQFSVERPDGSNFTLKIRSTKLEDSAMYFCASNRDRGLTEAFFGQGTRLTVV.

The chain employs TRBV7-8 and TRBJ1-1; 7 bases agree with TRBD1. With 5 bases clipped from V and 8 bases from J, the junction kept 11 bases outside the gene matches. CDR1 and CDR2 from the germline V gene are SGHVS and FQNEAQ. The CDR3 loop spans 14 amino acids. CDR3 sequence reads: CASSTDRAKSEAFF. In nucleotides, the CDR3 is TGTGCCAGCAGCACTGACAGGGCTAAAAGCGAAGCTTTCTTT.

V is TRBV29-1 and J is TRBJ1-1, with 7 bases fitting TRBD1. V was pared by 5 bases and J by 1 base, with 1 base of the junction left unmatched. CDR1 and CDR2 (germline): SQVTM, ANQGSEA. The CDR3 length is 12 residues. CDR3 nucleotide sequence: TGCAGCGTTTGGACAGGGAACACTGAAGCTTTCTTT. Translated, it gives CSVWTGNTEAFF.

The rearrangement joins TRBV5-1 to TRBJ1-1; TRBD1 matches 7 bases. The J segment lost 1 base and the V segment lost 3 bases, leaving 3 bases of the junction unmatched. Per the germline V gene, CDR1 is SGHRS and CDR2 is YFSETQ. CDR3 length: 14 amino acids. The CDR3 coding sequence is TGCGCCAGCAGCTACGGGACAGCGAACACTGAAGCTTTCTTT. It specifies CASSYGTANTEAFF. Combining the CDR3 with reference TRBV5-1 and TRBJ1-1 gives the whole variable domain KAGVTQTPRYLIKTRGQQVTLSCSPISGHRSVSWYQQTPGQGLQFLFEYFSETQRNKGNFPGRFSGRQFSNSRSEMNVSTLELGDSALYLCASSYGTANTEAFFGQGTRLTVV.

As DNA, the CDR3 is TGTGCCAGCAGCGAGTGGGTGAACACCGGGGAGCTGTTTTTT. This sequence encodes CASSEWVNTGELFF. The gene calls are TRBV9 and TRBJ2-2; D is unclear. Trimming left V 3 bases short and J 1 base short, with 7 bases between. The CDR3 runs to 14 residues. CDR1 and CDR2 from the germline V gene are SGDLS and YYNGEE.

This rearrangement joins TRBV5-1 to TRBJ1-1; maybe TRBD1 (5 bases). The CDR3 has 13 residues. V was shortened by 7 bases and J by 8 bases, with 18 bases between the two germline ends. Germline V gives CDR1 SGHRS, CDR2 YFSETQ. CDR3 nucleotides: TGCGCCAGCGCCGAGGACAATGACTGGGAAGCTTTCTTT. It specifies CASAEDNDWEAFF.

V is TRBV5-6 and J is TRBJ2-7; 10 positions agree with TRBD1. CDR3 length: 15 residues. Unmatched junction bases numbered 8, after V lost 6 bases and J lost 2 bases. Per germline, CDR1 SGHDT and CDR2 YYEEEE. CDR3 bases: TGTGCCAGCAACCTGGGACAGGGGTCACCCTACGAGCAGTACTTC. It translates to CASNLGQGSPYEQYF.

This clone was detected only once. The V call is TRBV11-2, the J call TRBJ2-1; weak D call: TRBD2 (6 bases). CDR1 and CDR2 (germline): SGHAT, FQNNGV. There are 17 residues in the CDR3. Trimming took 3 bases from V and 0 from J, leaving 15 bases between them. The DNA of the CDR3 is TGTGCCAGCAGCTTTGTACTAGCTTCACTCTCCTACAATGAGCAGTTCTTC. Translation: CASSFVLASLSYNEQFF. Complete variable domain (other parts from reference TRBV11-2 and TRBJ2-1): EAGVAQSPRYKIIEKRQSVAFWCNPISGHATLYWYQQILGQGPKLLIQFQNNGVVDDSQLPKDRFSAERLKGVDSTLKIQPAKLEDSAVYLCASSFVLASLSYNEQFFGPGTRLTVL.

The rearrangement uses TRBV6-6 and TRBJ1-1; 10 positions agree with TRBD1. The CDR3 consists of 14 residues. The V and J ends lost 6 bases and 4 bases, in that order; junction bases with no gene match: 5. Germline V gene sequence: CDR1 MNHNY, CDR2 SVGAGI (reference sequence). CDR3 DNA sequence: TGTGCCAGCAGCCATGGACAGGGGGGCACTGAAGCTTTCTTT. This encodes CASSHGQGGTEAFF.

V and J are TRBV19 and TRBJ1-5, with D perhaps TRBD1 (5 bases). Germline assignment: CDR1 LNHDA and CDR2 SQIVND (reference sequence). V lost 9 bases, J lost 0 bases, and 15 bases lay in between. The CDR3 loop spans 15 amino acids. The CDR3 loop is CASGRTGYSNQPQHF. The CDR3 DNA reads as TGTGCCAGCGGGCGTACAGGCTATAGCAATCAGCCCCAGCATTTT.

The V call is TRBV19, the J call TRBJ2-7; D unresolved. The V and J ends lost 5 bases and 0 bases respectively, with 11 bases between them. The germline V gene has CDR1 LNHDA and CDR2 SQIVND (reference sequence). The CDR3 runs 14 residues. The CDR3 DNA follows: TGTGCCAGTAGTGGGCAGGTGAGCTCCTACGAGCAGTACTTC. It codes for CASSGQVSSYEQYF.

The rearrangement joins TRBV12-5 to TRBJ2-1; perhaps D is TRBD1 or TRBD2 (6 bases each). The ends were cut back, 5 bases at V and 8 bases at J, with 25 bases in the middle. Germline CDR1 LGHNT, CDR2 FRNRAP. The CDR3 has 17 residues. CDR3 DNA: TGTGCTAGTGGTCCCAATCTCGGACTCCCGAGGGGGGATGAGCAGTTCTTC. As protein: CASGPNLGLPRGDEQFF.

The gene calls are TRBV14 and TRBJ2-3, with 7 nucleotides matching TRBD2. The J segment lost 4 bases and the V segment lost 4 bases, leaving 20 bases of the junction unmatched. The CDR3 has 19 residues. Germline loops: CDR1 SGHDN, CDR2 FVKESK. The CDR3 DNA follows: TGTGCCAGCAGCCCAACGGGCGGGAGAGCAGCAGAGGGCCCAGATACGCAGTATTTT. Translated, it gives CASSPTGGRAAEGPDTQYF.

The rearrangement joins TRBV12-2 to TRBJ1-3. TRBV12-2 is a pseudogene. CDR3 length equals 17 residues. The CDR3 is CASRLRGPGAAGNTIYF. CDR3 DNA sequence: TGTGCAAGTCGCTTGCGTGGTCCTGGCGCGGCTGGAAACACCATATATTTT.

The CDR3, as DNA: TGTGCCAGCAGTTCCGGGACTAGCGGGGAGTACCAAGAGACCCAGTACTTC. Translating it yields CASSSGTSGEYQETQYF. The chain has TRBV6-7 and TRBJ2-5; TRBD2 agrees at 13 bases. TRBV6-7 is identified as an open reading frame with a role that is uncertain. CDR3 length equals 17 residues. Unmatched junction bases numbered 5, after V lost 4 bases and J lost 0 bases.

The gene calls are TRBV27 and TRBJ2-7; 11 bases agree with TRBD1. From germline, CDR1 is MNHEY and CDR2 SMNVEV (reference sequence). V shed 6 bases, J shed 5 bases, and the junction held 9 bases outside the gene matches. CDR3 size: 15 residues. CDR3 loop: CASRKGQGVNDEQYF. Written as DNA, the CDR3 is TGTGCCAGCAGAAAGGGACAGGGGGTTAATGACGAGCAGTACTTC.

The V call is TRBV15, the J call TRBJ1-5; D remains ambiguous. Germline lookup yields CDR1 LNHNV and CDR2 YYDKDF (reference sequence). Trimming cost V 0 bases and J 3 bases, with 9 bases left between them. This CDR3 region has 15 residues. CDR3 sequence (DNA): TGTGCCACCAGCAGAGATCTGGGGTACAATCAGCCCCAGCATTTT. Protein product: CATSRDLGYNQPQHF.

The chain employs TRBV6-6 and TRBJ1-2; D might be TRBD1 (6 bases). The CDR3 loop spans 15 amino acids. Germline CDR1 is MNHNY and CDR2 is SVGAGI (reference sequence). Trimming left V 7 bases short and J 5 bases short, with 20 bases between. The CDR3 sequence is CASTHRVGWGYGYTF. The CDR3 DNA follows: TGTGCCAGCACCCACAGGGTGGGCTGGGGATATGGCTACACCTTC.

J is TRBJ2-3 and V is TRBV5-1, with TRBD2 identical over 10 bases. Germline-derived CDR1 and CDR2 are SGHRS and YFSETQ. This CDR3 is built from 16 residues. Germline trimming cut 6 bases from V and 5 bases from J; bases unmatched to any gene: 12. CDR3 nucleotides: TGCGCCAGCACGCTAGCGGGAGTAATTTTGGGAGATACGCAGTATTTT. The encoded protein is CASTLAGVILGDTQYF.

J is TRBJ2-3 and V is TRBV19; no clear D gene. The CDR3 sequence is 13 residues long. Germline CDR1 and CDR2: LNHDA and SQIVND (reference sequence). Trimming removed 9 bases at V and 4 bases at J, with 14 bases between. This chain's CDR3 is CASQQRGADTQYF. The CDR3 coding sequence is TGTGCCAGCCAGCAGAGAGGCGCAGATACGCAGTATTTT. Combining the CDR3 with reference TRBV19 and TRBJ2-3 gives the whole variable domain DGGITQSPKYLFRKEGQNVTLSCEQNLNHDAMYWYRQDPGQGLRLIYYSQIVNDFQKGDIAEGYSVSREKKESFPLTVTSAQKNPTAFYLCASQQRGADTQYFGPGTRLTVL.

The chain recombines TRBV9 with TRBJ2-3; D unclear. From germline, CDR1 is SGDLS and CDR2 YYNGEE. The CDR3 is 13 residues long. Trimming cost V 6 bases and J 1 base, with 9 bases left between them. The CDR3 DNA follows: TGTGCCAGCAACCCATTGCGCACAGATACGCAGTATTTT. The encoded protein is CASNPLRTDTQYF.